This T cell receptor (beta chain) was found in a study of T-cell memory formation after mild COVID-19. About the study: In these data, TCR clusters were largely donor specific. Study-wide points: Clones shrinking between day 15 and 85 showed a balanced CD4/CD8 split, and those that grew later tilted toward CD4+. For second-wave clones that peaked at day 37, SARS-CoV-2 specificity went unverified.

One entry per CDR3 protein results from TCRdb running MiXCR on the 5' RACE reads. This repertoire shows around 450,000 distinct CDR3 sequences, around 19% found once; its top ten account for roughly 8.4%. CDR1 MNHNY and CDR2 SVGAGI come from the germline V gene (reference sequence). CDR3 length equals 17 residues. Trimming removed 6 bases from V and 0 bases from J, with 18 bases in between. Details on this clonotype: The antigen remains unidentified.

The sequencing sample was made of PBMCs or a T cell subset sorted from them (not recorded which). The source of this sequence is an adult woman who had mild COVID-19 (a few samples of this study predate the infection). Cell type and time point are not known. The J gene is TRBJ1-5, the V gene TRBV6-6; perhaps TRBD1 as D (6 bases). DNA for the CDR3: TGTGCCAGCAGCGCCGGGACAAGCCCTTATAGCAATCAGCCCCAGCATTTT. The encoded protein is CASSAGTSPYSNQPQHF.